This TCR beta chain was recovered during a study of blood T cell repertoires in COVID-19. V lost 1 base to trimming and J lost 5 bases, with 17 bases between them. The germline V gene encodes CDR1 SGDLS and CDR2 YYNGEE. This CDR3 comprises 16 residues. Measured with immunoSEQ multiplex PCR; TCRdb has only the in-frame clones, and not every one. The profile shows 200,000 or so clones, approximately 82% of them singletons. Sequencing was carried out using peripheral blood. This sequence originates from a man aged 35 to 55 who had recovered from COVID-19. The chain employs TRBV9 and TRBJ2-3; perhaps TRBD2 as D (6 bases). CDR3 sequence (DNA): TGTGCCAGCAGCGTAACTGGGCGGGGTAGCGTAGATACGCAGTATTTT. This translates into CASSVTGRGSVDTQYF.